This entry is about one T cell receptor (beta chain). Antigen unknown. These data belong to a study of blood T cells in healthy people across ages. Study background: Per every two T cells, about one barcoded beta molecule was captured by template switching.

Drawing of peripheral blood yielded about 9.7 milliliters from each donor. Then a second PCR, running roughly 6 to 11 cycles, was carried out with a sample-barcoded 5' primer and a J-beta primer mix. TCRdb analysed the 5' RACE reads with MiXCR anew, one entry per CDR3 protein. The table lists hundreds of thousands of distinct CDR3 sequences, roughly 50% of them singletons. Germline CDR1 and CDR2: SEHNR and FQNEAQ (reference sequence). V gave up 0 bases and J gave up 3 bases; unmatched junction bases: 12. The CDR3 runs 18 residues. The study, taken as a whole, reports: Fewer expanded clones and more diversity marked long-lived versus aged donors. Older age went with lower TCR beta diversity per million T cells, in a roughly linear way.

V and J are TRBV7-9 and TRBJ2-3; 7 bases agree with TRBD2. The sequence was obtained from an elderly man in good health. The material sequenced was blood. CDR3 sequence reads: CASSLARWGRAWTDTQYF. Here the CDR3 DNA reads TGTGCCAGCAGCTTAGCACGCTGGGGGAGGGCTTGGACAGATACGCAGTATTTT. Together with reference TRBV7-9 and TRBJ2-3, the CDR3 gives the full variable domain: DTGVSQNPRHKITKRGQNVTFRCDPISEHNRLYWYRQTLGQGPEFLTYFQNEAQLEKSRLLSDRFSAERPKGSFSTLEIQRTEQGDSAMYLCASSLARWGRAWTDTQYFGPGTRLTVL.